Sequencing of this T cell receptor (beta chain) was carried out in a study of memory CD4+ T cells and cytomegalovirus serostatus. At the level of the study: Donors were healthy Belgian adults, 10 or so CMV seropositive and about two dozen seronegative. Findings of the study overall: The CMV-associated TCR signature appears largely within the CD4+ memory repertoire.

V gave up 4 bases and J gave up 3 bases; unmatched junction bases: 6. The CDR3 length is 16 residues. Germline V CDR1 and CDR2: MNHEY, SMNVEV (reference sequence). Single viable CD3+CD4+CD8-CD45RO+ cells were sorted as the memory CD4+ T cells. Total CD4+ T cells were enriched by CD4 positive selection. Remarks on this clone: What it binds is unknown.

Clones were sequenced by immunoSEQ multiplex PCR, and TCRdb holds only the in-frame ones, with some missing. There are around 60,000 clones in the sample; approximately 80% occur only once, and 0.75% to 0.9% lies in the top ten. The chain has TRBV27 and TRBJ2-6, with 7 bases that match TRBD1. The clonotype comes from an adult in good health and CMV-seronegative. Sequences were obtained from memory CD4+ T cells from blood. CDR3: CASSSLTGSGANVLTF. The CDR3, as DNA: TGTGCCAGCAGTTCGTTGACAGGGAGTGGGGCCAACGTCCTGACTTTC.